These 27 T cell receptor beta chains share one sample of origin, sequenced in a study of blood T cell repertoires in COVID-19. The repertoire was sequenced with immunoSEQ multiplex PCR; TCRdb's copy has only in-frame clones and lacks some. The table lists about 98,000 clones, 70% to 80% of them singletons, with roughly 25% in the top ten. Sequenced: peripheral blood. The receptor source for this set is a man between 65 and 79 years old with acute or convalescent COVID-19.

V gene TRBV18 combines with J gene TRBJ1-3, with 8 bases that match TRBD1. In germline, CDR1 is KGHSH, CDR2 LQKENI. The CDR3 sequence is 15 residues long. The junction had 3 bases not matched to a gene; V was cut back by 2 bases and J by 3 bases. This CDR3 is CASSPTGTGGNTIYF. The CDR3 nucleotides read TGTGCCAGCTCACCAACCGGGACAGGTGGAAACACCATATATTTT.

This clone was seen a few times. This chain connects TRBV9 to TRBJ2-1, with 7 bases aligning to TRBD2. The germline V gene has CDR1 SGDLS and CDR2 YYNGEE. The CDR3 length is 17 residues. Unmatched junction bases numbered 14, after V lost 0 bases and J lost 8 bases. CDR3 coding DNA: TGTGCCAGCAGCGTAGGGAATAGCGGGTCTCTAGGAGATGAGCAGTTCTTC. This translates into CASSVGNSGSLGDEQFF.

The rearrangement joins TRBV2 to TRBJ1-1; TRBD1 aligns across 8 bases. Germline loops: CDR1 SNHLY, CDR2 FYNNEI. The CDR3 loop spans 14 amino acids. Trimming took 9 bases from V and 4 from J; bases not matched to a gene: 10. The DNA for the CDR3 is TGTGCCAGTTCAGTGACAGGGGATGGCACTGAAGCTTTCTTT. Protein: CASSVTGDGTEAFF.

This chain links TRBV19 with TRBJ1-4, with 9 bases identical to TRBD1. J was trimmed by 8 bases and V by 7 bases; bases with no gene match: 14. The CDR3 covers 16 residues. CDR1 and CDR2 (germline): LNHDA, SQIVND (reference sequence). CDR3: CASTLHTPGQGEKLFF. CDR3 DNA: TGTGCCAGTACCCTACATACCCCGGGACAGGGAGAAAAACTGTTTTTT.

This sequence joins TRBV5-1 and TRBJ2-7, with D perhaps matching TRBD1 (6 bases). The V end lost 0 bases, the J end lost 2 bases, and 12 bases lay between the germline ends. Germline CDR1 SGHRS, CDR2 YFSETQ. The CDR3 spans 15 residues. The CDR3 is CASSLAPRGPYEQYF. The CDR3 DNA reads TGCGCCAGCAGCTTGGCGCCCAGGGGTCCCTACGAGCAGTACTTC. Supplemented by reference TRBV5-1 and TRBJ2-7, the full variable domain reads KAGVTQTPRYLIKTRGQQVTLSCSPISGHRSVSWYQQTPGQGLQFLFEYFSETQRNKGNFPGRFSGRQFSNSRSEMNVSTLELGDSALYLCASSLAPRGPYEQYFGPGTRLTVT.

This clone came up once. V usage is TRBV2 and J usage is TRBJ2-3; the match to TRBD2 covers 7 bases. CDR3 length equals 14 residues. The germline CDR1 and CDR2 sequences are SNHLY and FYNNEI. J was trimmed by 4 bases and V by 9 bases; bases with no gene match: 10. The CDR3 nucleotides read TGTGCCAGTACCCCAGGGAGGGGTGCAGATACGCAGTATTTT. Its translation: CASTPGRGADTQYF.

This chain connects TRBV12-5 to TRBJ2-1, with D maybe TRBD1 (6 bases). Trimming pared 5 bases from V and 9 bases from J, leaving 14 bases between. The germline V gene has CDR1 LGHNT and CDR2 FRNRAP. The CDR3 has 13 residues. In DNA, the CDR3 is TGTGCTAGTGGTAAAACAGGGCAAGGTGAGCAGTTCTTC. It codes for CASGKTGQGEQFF.

This rearrangement joins TRBV19 to TRBJ1-2; D is perhaps TRBD1 (5 bases). The germline V gene encodes CDR1 LNHDA and CDR2 SQIVND (reference sequence). The V and J ends lost 7 bases and 11 bases respectively, with 20 bases between them. The length of the CDR3 is 13 residues. The CDR3, as DNA: TGTGCCAGTACCCTCTTGGACATGCAGGGTTACACCTTC. Amino acids: CASTLLDMQGYTF. The full variable domain, in which reference TRBV19 and TRBJ1-2 provide the parts outside the CDR3, is DGGITQSPKYLFRKEGQNVTLSCEQNLNHDAMYWYRQDPGQGLRLIYYSQIVNDFQKGDIAEGYSVSREKKESFPLTVTSAQKNPTAFYLCASTLLDMQGYTFGSGTRLTVV.

This clone was observed many times. The chain employs TRBV6-1 and TRBJ2-6; weak D call: TRBD1 (5 bases). With 2 bases removed from V and 0 bases from J, the gap between germline ends came to 5 bases. The CDR3 runs to 15 residues. Germline lookup yields CDR1 MNHNS and CDR2 SASEGT. The CDR3 DNA sequence: TGTGCCAGCAGTGAAACAGGCTCTGGGGCCAACGTCCTGACTTTC. Residues: CASSETGSGANVLTF.

The genes are TRBV7-8 and TRBJ1-1, with 7 bases aligning to TRBD1. The CDR3 has 14 residues. The germline V gene has CDR1 SGHVS and CDR2 FQNEAQ. V was pared by 1 base and J by 5 bases, with 4 bases of the junction left unmatched. For the CDR3, the DNA is TGTGCCAGCAGCTTAGACAGGGGTAGAACTGAAGCTTTCTTT. Translating gives CASSLDRGRTEAFF.

CDR3 bases: TGTGCTGGAGGGACGGCCAAAAACATTCAGTACTTC. Protein product: CAGGTAKNIQYF. The gene calls are TRBV2 and TRBJ2-4; possibly TRBD2 for D (6 bases). There are 12 residues in the CDR3. Germline lookup yields CDR1 SNHLY and CDR2 FYNNEI.

The chain combines TRBV19 with TRBJ1-2; possible D gene TRBD1, 5 bases. V lost 5 bases and J lost 1, with 14 bases in between. There are 15 residues in the CDR3. Looked up from germline, CDR1 is LNHDA and CDR2 is SQIVND (reference sequence). The CDR3 reads CASSASYRINYGYTF. CDR3 DNA: TGTGCCAGTAGTGCATCCTACAGGATTAACTATGGCTACACCTTC.

The rearrangement links TRBV28 to TRBJ1-6; a weak D match, TRBD1 (5 bases). Trimming pared 6 bases from V and 1 base from J, leaving 16 bases between. Germline V lookup: CDR1 MDHEN, CDR2 SYDVKM. This CDR3 has 17 amino acids. The CDR3 is CASSGLGGSSYNSPLHF. The CDR3 DNA reads TGTGCCAGCAGCGGACTCGGGGGTTCGTCCTATAATTCACCCCTCCACTTT. Full variable domain (rest looked up from reference TRBV28 and TRBJ1-6): DVKVTQSSRYLVKRTGEKVFLECVQDMDHENMFWYRQDPGLGLRLIYFSYDVKMKEKGDIPEGYSVSREKKERFSLILESASTNQTSMYLCASSGLGGSSYNSPLHFGNGTRLTVT.

The rearrangement uses TRBV15 and TRBJ2-5; TRBD2 aligns across 11 bases. This CDR3 has 16 amino acids. Germline trimming cut 1 base from V and 0 bases from J; bases unmatched to any gene: 1. CDR1 is LNHNV, CDR2 YYDKDF, per germline (reference sequence). CDR3 DNA: TGTGCCACCAGCAGAGGGACTAGCGGGTACCAAGAGACCCAGTACTTC. Translating gives CATSRGTSGYQETQYF.

This chain uses TRBV5-6 with TRBJ1-2; TRBD1 aligns across 9 bases. The CDR3 runs to 16 residues. Germline V gives CDR1 SGHDT, CDR2 YYEEEE. After removal of 4 bases from V and 1 base from J, the junction contained 8 bases not matched to a gene. The CDR3 is CASSLGPGQGNYGYTF. CDR3 nucleotides: TGTGCCAGCAGCCTGGGTCCGGGACAGGGTAACTATGGCTACACCTTC.

The rearrangement links TRBV2 to TRBJ2-7; 12 nucleotides match TRBD2. This CDR3 has 14 amino acids. CDR1 SNHLY and CDR2 FYNNEI come from the germline V gene. The junction had 7 bases not matched to a gene; V was cut back by 6 bases and J by 7 bases. CDR3 loop: CASSPSGRAWEQYF. CDR3 nucleotides: TGTGCCAGCAGCCCTAGCGGGAGGGCGTGGGAGCAGTACTTC. Filled out from reference TRBV2 and TRBJ2-7, the complete variable domain reads EPEVTQTPSHQVTQMGQEVILRCVPISNHLYFYWYRQILGQKVEFLVSFYNNEISEKSEIFDDQFSVERPDGSNFTLKIRSTKLEDSAMYFCASSPSGRAWEQYFGPGTRLTVT.

V is TRBV5-1 and J is TRBJ1-5, with TRBD1 matching 8 bases. CDR1 is SGHRS, CDR2 YFSETQ, per germline. The trim removed 2 bases at V and 2 bases at J, leaving 3 bases unmatched. This CDR3 comprises 15 residues. The CDR3 nucleotides read TGCGCCAGCAGCTTAACAGGGGGAGGCAATCAGCCCCAGCATTTT. It codes for CASSLTGGGNQPQHF. The full variable domain, in which reference TRBV5-1 and TRBJ1-5 provide the parts outside the CDR3, is KAGVTQTPRYLIKTRGQQVTLSCSPISGHRSVSWYQQTPGQGLQFLFEYFSETQRNKGNFPGRFSGRQFSNSRSEMNVSTLELGDSALYLCASSLTGGGNQPQHFGDGTRLSIL.

The chain couples TRBV23-1 to TRBJ2-7; the D gene is possibly TRBD1 (6 bases). TRBV23-1 is an ORF, and what it does is uncertain. The CDR3 loop spans 15 amino acids. The V and J ends lost 0 bases and 0 bases respectively, with 9 bases between them. DNA of the CDR3: TGCGCCAGCAGTCAATCCTGGACAGTCTCCTACGAGCAGTACTTC. The encoded protein is CASSQSWTVSYEQYF.

V and J are TRBV10-3 and TRBJ1-5, with 7 bases that match TRBD1. The CDR3 sequence is 17 residues long. Germline assignment: CDR1 ENHRY and CDR2 SYGVKD. V was clipped by 4 bases and J by 0 bases; unmatched bases: 9. The CDR3 sequence: CAISGDRDEVSNQPQHF. In DNA, the CDR3 is TGTGCCATCAGTGGCGACAGGGATGAAGTTAGCAATCAGCCCCAGCATTTT.

V gene TRBV6-1 combines with J gene TRBJ2-7; a weak D match, TRBD2 (5 bases). CDR3 length: 14 amino acids. Trimming cost V 2 bases and J 1 base, with 9 bases left between them. Germline CDR1 reads MNHNS; CDR2 reads SASEGT. CDR3 loop: CASSEIGGSYEQYF. The CDR3 DNA reads as TGTGCCAGCAGTGAAATTGGCGGGTCCTACGAGCAGTACTTC.

The chain uses TRBV28 and TRBJ2-3; 12 bases are shared with TRBD2. Per the germline V gene, CDR1 is MDHEN and CDR2 is SYDVKM. This CDR3 region has 14 residues. Trimming cost V 6 bases and J 3 bases; bases outside gene matches: 1. Here the CDR3 reads CASRGTSGTDTQYF. CDR3 in DNA: TGTGCCAGCAGGGGGACTAGCGGGACAGATACGCAGTATTTT.

The chain couples TRBV5-1 to TRBJ2-7, with 11 bases aligning to TRBD1. Per germline, CDR1 SGHRS and CDR2 YFSETQ. The CDR3 is 15 residues long. V shed 4 bases and J 5 bases; nucleotides not matched to a gene: 8. CDR3 in DNA: TGCGCCAGCAGCCGCCAGCCGGGACAGGGGGACGAGCAGTACTTC. Protein product: CASSRQPGQGDEQYF.

The CDR3 nucleotides read TGTGCCAGCAGTTCGCGACAGGGGGGGCCCTACGAGCAGTACTTC. This gives the protein CASSSRQGGPYEQYF. J is TRBJ2-7 and V is TRBV27; TRBD1 matches 9 bases. Trimming removed 4 bases from V and 2 bases from J; junction bases left unmatched: 6. Germline V gene data show CDR1 as MNHEY and CDR2 as SMNVEV (reference sequence). The CDR3 has 15 residues.

The V call is TRBV9, the J call TRBJ2-1; D might be TRBD2 (5 bases). The germline CDR1 and CDR2 sequences are SGDLS and YYNGEE. This CDR3 comprises 14 residues. The V gene lost 2 bases and the J gene lost 3 bases, with 9 bases spanning the gap. The DNA of the CDR3 is TGTGCCAGCAGCGTCGGAGGCGACTACAATGAGCAGTTCTTC. It yields the protein CASSVGGDYNEQFF.

This clone was observed at least ten times. The rearrangement links TRBV6-2 or TRBV6-3 to TRBJ2-2; 16 bases map to TRBD2. CDR3 length equals 19 residues. Germline values: CDR1 MNHEY, CDR2 SVGEGT. V shed 6 bases, J shed 4 bases, and the junction held 11 bases outside the gene matches. CDR3 protein: CASSPLTGTSGRGTGELFF. CDR3 in DNA: TGTGCCAGCAGCCCCCTCACCGGGACTAGCGGGAGGGGCACCGGGGAGCTGTTTTTT.

This clone was counted at least ten times. This sample also contains other DNA sequences that code for the same CDR3. V gene TRBV19 combines with J gene TRBJ2-6; TRBD1 matches 8 bases. CDR1 is LNHDA, CDR2 SQIVND, per germline (reference sequence). With V trimmed by 4 bases and J by 0 bases, 2 bases remained unmatched. This CDR3 is built from 16 residues. This chain's CDR3 is CASSTGQASGANVLTF. The CDR3 region has the DNA TGTGCCAGTAGTACGGGACAGGCCTCTGGGGCCAACGTCCTGACTTTC.

This clone was counted once. The chain couples TRBV5-1 to TRBJ2-5; the D gene is possibly TRBD1 (5 bases). Deletions cut 0 bases from V and 2 bases from J, with 14 bases between. The CDR3 contains 16 residues. CDR1 and CDR2 from the germline V gene are SGHRS and YFSETQ. CDR3 in DNA: TGCGCCAGCAGCTTGGGGCCCACAGGAAAGCAAGAGACCCAGTACTTC. The encoded protein is CASSLGPTGKQETQYF.